The 25 T cell receptor beta chains reported below all come from one sample, sequenced in a study of blood T cell repertoires in COVID-19. Using immunoSEQ multiplex PCR, the repertoire was profiled, and TCRdb retains in-frame clones only, with some absent. The sample holds about 480,000 clones, approximately 87% seen once. Material: PBMCs or T cells enriched from blood (not recorded which). The source of these receptors is a woman between 40 and 55 years old who had recovered from COVID-19.

The chain is built from TRBV6-5 and TRBJ2-3; 11 bases map to TRBD1. Germline lookup yields CDR1 MNHEY and CDR2 SVGAGI. This CDR3 spans 15 amino acids. V shed 6 bases, J shed 4 bases, and the junction held 6 bases outside the gene matches. Here the CDR3 DNA reads TGTGCCAGCAGGCAGGACAGGGGGCTCCCAGATACGCAGTATTTT. Amino acid sequence: CASRQDRGLPDTQYF.

This clone was recorded only once. The chain carries TRBV9 and TRBJ1-5, with D unresolved. This CDR3 is 14 amino acids long. Trimming took 2 bases from V and 0 from J, leaving 6 bases between them. The V gene's germline CDR1 is SGDLS and CDR2 YYNGEE. CDR3 sequence reads: CASSVRDSNQPQHF. CDR3 sequence (DNA): TGTGCCAGCAGCGTGAGGGATAGCAATCAGCCCCAGCATTTT.

For this clone: Other nucleotide sequences in the sample specify the same CDR3. The V gene is TRBV15, the J gene TRBJ1-5, with 7 bases aligning to TRBD1. Trimming took 3 bases from V and 4 from J; bases not matched to a gene: 0. The CDR3 is 13 residues long. The germline CDR1 and CDR2 sequences are LNHNV and YYDKDF (reference sequence). The CDR3 reads CATSSRGNQPQHF. The CDR3 coding sequence is TGTGCCACCAGCAGCAGGGGGAATCAGCCCCAGCATTTT.

V and J are TRBV27 and TRBJ2-1, with 8 bases fitting TRBD1. Germline trimming cut 0 bases from V and 8 bases from J; bases unmatched to any gene: 18. The CDR3 covers 19 residues. Germline assignment: CDR1 MNHEY and CDR2 SMNVEV (reference sequence). CDR3 nucleotide sequence: TGTGCCAGCAGTTTATCGTATTTCGGGATGGGACAGGCTGTCGATGAGCAGTTCTTC. Translating it yields CASSLSYFGMGQAVDEQFF.

The chain links TRBV24-1 to TRBJ2-1, with a possible D match to TRBD2 (6 bases). The CDR3 totals 15 residues. The ends were cut back, 3 bases at V and 3 bases at J, with 11 bases in the middle. Per germline, CDR1 KGHDR and CDR2 SFDVKD. The CDR3, as DNA: TGTGCCACCAGTGATCGGAGGGCCAGCTACAATGAGCAGTTCTTC. It translates to CATSDRRASYNEQFF.

As concerns this clone: Its ends do not fully match the called genes, so a read error is possible. The J gene is TRBJ1-1, the V gene TRBV19, with 11 bases identical to TRBD1. Looked up from germline, CDR1 is LNHDA and CDR2 is SQIVND (reference sequence). The CDR3 sequence is 12 residues long. The CDR3 spells CASSIGTGGSDF. CDR3 in DNA: TGTGCCAGTAGTATAGGGACAGGGGGCTCCGATTTT.

This sequence joins TRBV10-3 and TRBJ1-4; tentative D call: TRBD1 (6 bases). Germline CDR1 and CDR2: ENHRY and SYGVKD. The germline V and J ends were trimmed by 6 bases and 4 bases, with 15 bases remaining between them. The length of the CDR3 is 15 residues. In DNA, the CDR3 is TGTGCCATCAGGGTAGGACAGCGAAGTAATGAAAAACTGTTTTTT. Encoded protein: CAIRVGQRSNEKLFF.

The chain joins TRBV4-3 to TRBJ1-2; tentatively, D is TRBD1 (6 bases). The V and J ends lost 0 bases and 2 bases respectively, with 7 bases between them. Germline lookup yields CDR1 LGHNA and CDR2 YSLEER. The CDR3 is made up of 14 amino acids. Written as DNA, the CDR3 is TGCGCCAGCAGCCAAGATCAGGGGAACTATGGCTACACCTTC. Its protein product is CASSQDQGNYGYTF.

This clone was observed a few times. In nucleotides, the CDR3 is TGTGCCAGCAGAGACTCAAGACAGGGCCGCGGGTACACCATATATTTT. It encodes CASRDSRQGRGYTIYF. The genes are TRBV2 and TRBJ1-3, with 7 bases identical to TRBD1. The trim removed 6 bases at V and 8 bases at J, leaving 16 bases unmatched. The CDR3 is 16 amino acids. The V gene's germline CDR1 is SNHLY and CDR2 FYNNEI.

This chain connects TRBV10-2 to TRBJ1-1, with D possibly TRBD1 on 6 matching bases. This CDR3 has 12 residues. Germline CDR1 is WSHSY and CDR2 is SAAADI. V shed 8 bases and J shed 3 bases, with 10 bases lying between them. Here the CDR3 reads CASQGRDTEAFF. The DNA of the CDR3 is TGCGCCAGCCAGGGGAGGGACACTGAAGCTTTCTTT.

This rearrangement joins TRBV11-2 to TRBJ1-3, with 7 bases matching TRBD1. The CDR3 is 15 residues long. Germline V gives CDR1 SGHAT, CDR2 FQNNGV. With V trimmed by 5 bases and J by 1 base, 5 bases remained unmatched. This CDR3 is CASSPGQLSGNTIYF. The CDR3 DNA follows: TGTGCCAGCAGCCCGGGACAGTTGTCTGGAAACACCATATATTTT.

V and J are TRBV11-3 and TRBJ2-3; D gene uncertain. The CDR3 extends over 14 amino acids. Trimming stripped 7 bases from V and 0 bases from J, with 11 bases between. The germline CDR1 and CDR2 sequences are SGHNT and YENEEA. CDR3 residues: CASKLGASTDTQYF. CDR3 nucleotide sequence: TGTGCCAGCAAGCTTGGTGCGAGCACAGATACGCAGTATTTT.

The chain carries TRBV2 and TRBJ2-7; no firm D call. Germline CDR1 reads SNHLY; CDR2 reads FYNNEI. This CDR3 is 14 amino acids long. Trimming cost V 4 bases and J 0 bases, with 10 bases left between them. This CDR3 reads CASSAPYSSYEQYF. CDR3 bases: TGTGCCAGCAGTGCACCATATAGCTCCTACGAGCAGTACTTC.

The V and J genes are TRBV24-1 and TRBJ1-5; possible D gene TRBD1, 6 bases. V was pared by 4 bases and J by 0 bases, with 9 bases between. CDR1 is KGHDR, CDR2 SFDVKD, per germline. This CDR3 spans 15 amino acids. CDR3 region: CATSETGHSNQPQHF. The CDR3 nucleotides are TGTGCCACCAGTGAGACGGGACATAGCAATCAGCCCCAGCATTTT.

In its sample, this clone was seen once. The V call is TRBV6-1, the J call TRBJ1-2; D unresolved. The CDR3 covers 14 residues. V lost 0 bases to trimming and J lost 2 bases, with 7 bases between them. The germline gives CDR1 MNHNS, CDR2 SASEGT. The chain's CDR3 is CASSEAAQNYGYTF. For the CDR3, the DNA is TGTGCCAGCAGTGAAGCGGCACAGAACTATGGCTACACCTTC.

This clone was seen a few times. The chain links TRBV19 to TRBJ1-1; 8 bases line up with TRBD1. Germline CDR1 reads LNHDA; CDR2 reads SQIVND (reference sequence). The CDR3 spans 16 residues. After removal of 3 bases from V and 0 bases from J, the junction contained 6 bases not matched to a gene. The CDR3 is CASSIPSTGVNTEAFF. In DNA form, the CDR3 reads TGTGCCAGTAGTATCCCCTCGACAGGGGTGAACACTGAAGCTTTCTTT.

CDR3: CASSNDRGSGYTF. The CDR3 bases are TGTGCCAGTAGTAACGACAGGGGTAGTGGCTACACCTTC. The chain couples TRBV19 to TRBJ1-2; 8 bases are a match to TRBD1. The CDR3 covers 13 residues. V trimming: 4 bases; J trimming: 7 bases; junction bases outside the gene matches: 5. Germline V gene sequence: CDR1 LNHDA, CDR2 SQIVND (reference sequence).

The chain employs TRBV29-1 and TRBJ1-4, with D unresolved. CDR1 and CDR2 from the germline V gene are SQVTM and ANQGSEA. V gave up 4 bases and J gave up 6 bases, with 9 bases separating them. The CDR3 totals 12 residues. The CDR3 sequence: CSVAGQDEKLFF. The CDR3 nucleotides are TGCAGCGTTGCTGGTCAGGATGAAAAACTGTTTTTT.

The rearrangement links TRBV7-6 to TRBJ2-1, with TRBD2 matching 12 bases. The CDR3 is made up of 15 amino acids. V lost 2 bases and J lost 8; bases outside the gene matches: 4. CDR1 and CDR2 (germline): SGHVS, FNYEAQ. CDR3 in amino acids: CASSLRLAGVYEQFF. The DNA for the CDR3 is TGTGCCAGCAGCTTACGACTAGCGGGAGTGTATGAGCAGTTCTTC.

V gene TRBV4-1 combines with J gene TRBJ2-5, with TRBD2 matching over 11 bases. The J segment lost 2 bases and the V segment lost 5 bases, leaving 4 bases of the junction unmatched. The CDR3 is made up of 15 amino acids. The germline V gene encodes CDR1 MGHRA and CDR2 YSYEKL. CDR3 bases: TGCGCCAGCAGCTGGACTAGCGGGTGGCAAGAGACCCAGTACTTC. Its translation is CASSWTSGWQETQYF.

The chain has TRBV6-5 and TRBJ1-2; D unresolved. Germline loops: CDR1 MNHEY, CDR2 SVGAGI. The CDR3 sequence is 13 residues long. V was clipped by 7 bases and J by 4 bases, with 13 bases between them. CDR3 sequence reads: CASTRQPGYGYTF. The CDR3, as DNA: TGTGCCAGCACCAGGCAACCTGGCTATGGCTACACCTTC.

This clone showed up just once. The genes are TRBV6-5 and TRBJ2-7, with D unresolved. The V and J ends lost 6 bases and 4 bases respectively, with 16 bases between them. Germline assignment: CDR1 MNHEY and CDR2 SVGAGI. The CDR3 extends over 14 amino acids. The CDR3 sequence is CASRPGFQLYEQYF. The CDR3 nucleotides read TGTGCCAGCAGGCCCGGGTTCCAACTTTACGAGCAGTACTTC.

This clone was detected once. The chain carries TRBV29-1 and TRBJ2-5; D may be TRBD1 (5 bases). From germline, CDR1 is SQVTM and CDR2 ANQGSEA. This CDR3 spans 14 amino acids. V lost 4 bases to trimming and J lost 2 bases, with 14 bases between them. The CDR3 DNA sequence: TGCAGCGTTGTGAACCAGGGCCAACAAGAGACCCAGTACTTC. It specifies CSVVNQGQQETQYF.

The chain couples TRBV5-5 to TRBJ2-7, with D maybe TRBD1 (6 bases). V gave up 4 bases and J gave up 0 bases, with 14 bases separating them. The length of the CDR3 is 15 residues. Germline CDR1 is SGHKS and CDR2 is YYEKEE (reference sequence). The CDR3 is CASSRHMDSSYEQYF. DNA of the CDR3: TGTGCCAGCAGCCGTCATATGGACAGCTCCTACGAGCAGTACTTC.

V gene TRBV12-3 or TRBV12-4 combines with J gene TRBJ2-7; 10 bases are a match to TRBD1. This CDR3 has 11 amino acids. Trimming took 6 bases from V and 11 from J; bases not matched to a gene: 4. CDR3 in DNA: TGTGCCAGCAGCCTGGGACAGGGGAAGTACTTC. This sequence encodes CASSLGQGKYF.